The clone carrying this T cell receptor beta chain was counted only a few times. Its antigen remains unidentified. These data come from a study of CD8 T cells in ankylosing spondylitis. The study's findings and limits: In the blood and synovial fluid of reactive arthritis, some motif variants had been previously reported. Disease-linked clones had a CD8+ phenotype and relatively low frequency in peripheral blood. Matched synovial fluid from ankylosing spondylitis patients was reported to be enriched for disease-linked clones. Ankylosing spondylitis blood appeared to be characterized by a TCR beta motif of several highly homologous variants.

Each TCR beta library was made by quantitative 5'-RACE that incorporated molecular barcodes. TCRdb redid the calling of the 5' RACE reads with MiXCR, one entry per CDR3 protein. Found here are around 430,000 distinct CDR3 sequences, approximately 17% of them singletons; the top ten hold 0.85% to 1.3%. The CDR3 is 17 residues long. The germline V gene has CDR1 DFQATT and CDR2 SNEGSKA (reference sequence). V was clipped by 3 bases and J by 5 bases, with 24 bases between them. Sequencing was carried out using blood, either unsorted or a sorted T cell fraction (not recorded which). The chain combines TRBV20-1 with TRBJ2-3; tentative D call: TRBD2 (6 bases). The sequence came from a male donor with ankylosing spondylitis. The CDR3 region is CSARSRRGAYRGDTQYF. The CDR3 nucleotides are TGCAGTGCTAGGTCCCGGCGCGGGGCCTATCGCGGAGATACGCAGTATTTT.